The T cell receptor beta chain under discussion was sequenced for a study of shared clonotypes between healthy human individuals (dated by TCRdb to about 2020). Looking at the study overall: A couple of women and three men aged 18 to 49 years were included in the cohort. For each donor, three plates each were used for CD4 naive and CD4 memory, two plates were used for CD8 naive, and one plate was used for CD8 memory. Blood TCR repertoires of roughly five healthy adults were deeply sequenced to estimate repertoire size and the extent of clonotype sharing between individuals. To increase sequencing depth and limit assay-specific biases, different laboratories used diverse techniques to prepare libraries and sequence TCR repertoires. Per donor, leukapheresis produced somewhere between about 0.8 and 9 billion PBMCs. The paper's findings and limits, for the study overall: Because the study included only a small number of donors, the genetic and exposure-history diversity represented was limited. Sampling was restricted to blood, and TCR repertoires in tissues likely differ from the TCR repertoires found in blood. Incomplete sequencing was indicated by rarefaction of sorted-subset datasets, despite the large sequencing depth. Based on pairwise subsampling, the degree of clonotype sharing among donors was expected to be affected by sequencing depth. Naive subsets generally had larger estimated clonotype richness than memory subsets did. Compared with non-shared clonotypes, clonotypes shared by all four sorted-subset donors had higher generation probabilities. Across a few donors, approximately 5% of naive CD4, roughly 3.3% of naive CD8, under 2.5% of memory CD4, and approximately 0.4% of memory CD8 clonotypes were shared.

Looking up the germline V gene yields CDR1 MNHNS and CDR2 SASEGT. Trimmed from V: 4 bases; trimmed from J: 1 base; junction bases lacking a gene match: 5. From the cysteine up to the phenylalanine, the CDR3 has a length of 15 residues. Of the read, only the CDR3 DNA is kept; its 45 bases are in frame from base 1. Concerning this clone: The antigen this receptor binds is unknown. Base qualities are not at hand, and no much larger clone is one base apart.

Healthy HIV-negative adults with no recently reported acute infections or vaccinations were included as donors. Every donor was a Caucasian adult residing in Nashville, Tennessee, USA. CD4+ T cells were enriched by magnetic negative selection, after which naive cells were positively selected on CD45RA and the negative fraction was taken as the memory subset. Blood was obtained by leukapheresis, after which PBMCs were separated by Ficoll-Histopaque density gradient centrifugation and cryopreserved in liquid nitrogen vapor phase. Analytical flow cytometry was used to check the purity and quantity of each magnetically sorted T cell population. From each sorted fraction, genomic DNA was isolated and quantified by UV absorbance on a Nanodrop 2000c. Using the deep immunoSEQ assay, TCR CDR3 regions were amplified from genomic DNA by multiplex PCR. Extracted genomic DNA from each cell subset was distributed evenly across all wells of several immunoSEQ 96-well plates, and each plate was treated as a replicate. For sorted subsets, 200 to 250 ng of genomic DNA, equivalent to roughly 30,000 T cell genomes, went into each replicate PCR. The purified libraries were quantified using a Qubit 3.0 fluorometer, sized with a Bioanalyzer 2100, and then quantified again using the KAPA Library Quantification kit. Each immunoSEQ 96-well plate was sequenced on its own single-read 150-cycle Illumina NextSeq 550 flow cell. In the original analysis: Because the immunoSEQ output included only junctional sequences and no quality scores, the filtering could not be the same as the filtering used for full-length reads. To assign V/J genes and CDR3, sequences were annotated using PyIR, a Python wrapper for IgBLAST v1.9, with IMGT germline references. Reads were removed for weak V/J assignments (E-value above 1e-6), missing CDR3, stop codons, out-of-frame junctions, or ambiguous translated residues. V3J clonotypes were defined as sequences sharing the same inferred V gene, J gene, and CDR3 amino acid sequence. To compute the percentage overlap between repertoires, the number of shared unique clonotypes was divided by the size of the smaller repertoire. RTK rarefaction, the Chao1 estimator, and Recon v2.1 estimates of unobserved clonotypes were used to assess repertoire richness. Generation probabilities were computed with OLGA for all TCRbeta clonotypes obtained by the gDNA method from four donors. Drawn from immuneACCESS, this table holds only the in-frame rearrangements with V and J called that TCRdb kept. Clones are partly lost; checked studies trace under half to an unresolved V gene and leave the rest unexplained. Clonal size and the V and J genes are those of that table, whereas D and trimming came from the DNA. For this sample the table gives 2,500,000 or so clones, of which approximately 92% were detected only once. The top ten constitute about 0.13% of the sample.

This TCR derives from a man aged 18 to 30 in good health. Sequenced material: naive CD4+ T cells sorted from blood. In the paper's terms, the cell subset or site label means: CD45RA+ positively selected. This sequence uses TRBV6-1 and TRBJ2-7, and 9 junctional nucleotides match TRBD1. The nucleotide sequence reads TGTGCCAGCAGTGTGAACAGGGGGCCGTCCTACGAGCAGTACTTC. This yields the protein CASSVNRGPSYEQYF.